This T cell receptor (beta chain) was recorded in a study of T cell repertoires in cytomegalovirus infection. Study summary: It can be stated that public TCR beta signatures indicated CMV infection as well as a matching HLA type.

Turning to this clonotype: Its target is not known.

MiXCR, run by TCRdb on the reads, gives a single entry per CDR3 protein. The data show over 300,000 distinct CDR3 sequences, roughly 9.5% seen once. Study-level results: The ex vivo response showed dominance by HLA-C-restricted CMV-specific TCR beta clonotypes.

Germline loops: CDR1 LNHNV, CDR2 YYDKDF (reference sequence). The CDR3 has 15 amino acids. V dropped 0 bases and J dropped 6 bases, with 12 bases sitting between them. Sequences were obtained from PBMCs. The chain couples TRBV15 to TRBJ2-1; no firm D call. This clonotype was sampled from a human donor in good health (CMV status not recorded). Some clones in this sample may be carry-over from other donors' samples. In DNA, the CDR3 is TGTGCCACCAGCAGAGAGGGTGGAGATTCCAATGAGCAGTTCTTC. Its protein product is CATSREGGDSNEQFF.